Here is one T cell receptor (beta chain) with its context. The record originates from a study of blood T cell repertoires in COVID-19. In the study overall: T cells, B-cell-depleted T cells, or PBMCs provided the cDNA or gDNA that served as material.

Method: immunoSEQ multiplex PCR; TCRdb's copy keeps in-frame clones and lacks some. The repertoire holds about 190,000 clones, with approximately 87% as singletons. Looked up from germline, CDR1 is SEHNR and CDR2 is FQNEAQ (reference sequence). This CDR3 has 17 residues. Losses at the gene ends were 3 bases for V and 4 bases for J; bases not matched to a gene: 8. This rearrangement joins TRBV7-9 to TRBJ1-5; 11 nucleotides line up with TRBD1. Sequenced: peripheral blood. The clonotype was recovered from a woman aged 70 to 79 with COVID-19, enrolled during active disease. CDR3 loop: CASSFSGTGGRNQPQHF. The CDR3 nucleotides read TGTGCCAGCAGCTTCTCCGGGACAGGGGGTCGAAATCAGCCCCAGCATTTT.